The clone carrying this TCR beta chain was seen repeatedly, ten times or more. The antigen is undetermined. MiXCR was run by TCRdb on the multiplex PCR reads, yielding one entry per CDR3 protein. This sample carries 200,000 or so distinct CDR3 sequences, approximately 33% of them seen once, and the ten largest clones take 4% to 5.5%. The sample originates from a study of breast tumors, draining lymph nodes, adjacent tissues. Samples came from axillary lymph nodes draining the breast cancer. Whole-study results and caveats: Data fit most tumor T cells coming from lymph node, expanding in tumor. Luminal-like breast cancer showed significantly higher tumor–nontumor repertoire similarity than basal-like. Tumor TCR diversity was below lymph nodes but above nontumor tissue.

V lost 6 bases, J lost 0 bases, and 18 bases lay in between. The germline gives CDR1 DFQATT, CDR2 SNEGSKA (reference sequence). The CDR3 extends over 15 amino acids. The J gene is TRBJ2-7, the V gene TRBV20-1, with D possibly TRBD2 on 6 matching bases. The TCR was taken from a female donor with breast cancer. Some clones in this sample may be carry-over from other donors' samples. Sample: axillary lymph node tissue. CDR3 sequence: CSAPPGTSSSYEQYF. The CDR3 DNA follows: TGCAGTGCCCCCCCCGGGACTTCTAGCTCCTACGAGCAGTACTTC.